The next 26 T cell receptor beta chains were all read from a single sample in a study of metastatic and nonmetastatic thyroid tumors. MiXCR reprocessed the PCR reads for TCRdb. In the table there are 24,000 or so clones, around 9.9% of which are singletons. Patients had received no treatment of any kind before thyroid surgery. Material: blood. All receptors come from a female donor with papillary thyroid cancer or a benign thyroid nodule (not recorded which). Some clones in this sample may be carry-over from other donors' samples.

This clone occurred many times. The chain has TRBV6-2 or TRBV6-3 and TRBJ2-1; weak D call: TRBD1 (6 bases). CDR1 and CDR2 (germline): MNHEY, SVGEGT. The CDR3 sequence is 12 residues long. Trimming removed 7 bases from V and 8 bases from J, with 12 bases in between. In DNA form, the CDR3 reads TGTGCCAGCAACACAGGGCGCGATGAGCAGTTCTTC. It translates to CASNTGRDEQFF.

The chain carries TRBV6-1 and TRBJ1-2, with a tentative D call TRBD1 (5 bases). Looked up from germline, CDR1 is MNHNS and CDR2 is SASEGT. CDR3 size: 16 residues. Trimming shortened V by 6 bases and J by 7 bases, and 24 bases separated the two germline ends. CDR3 DNA: TGTGCCAGCAGCCCGTTATCCGAGTGTGGGGCTGGTGGCTACACCTTC. It encodes CASSPLSECGAGGYTF.

This clone was found many times. The chain has TRBV4-1 and TRBJ1-6, with D uncertain. Trimming pared 2 bases from V and 5 bases from J, leaving 13 bases between. CDR3 size: 16 residues. Germline-derived CDR1 and CDR2 are MGHRA and YSYEKL. The CDR3 spells CASSQNPIRDNSPLHF. The CDR3 nucleotides read TGCGCCAGCAGCCAAAACCCGATTCGGGATAATTCACCCCTCCACTTT.

This clone was seen ten or more times. This chain links TRBV7-2 with TRBJ2-1; 11 positions match TRBD2. V lost 1 base, J lost 2 bases, and 1 base stayed unmatched. CDR3 length: 16 amino acids. The germline gives CDR1 SGHTA, CDR2 FQGNSA. CDR3 sequence: CASSLGLAGPYNEQFF. The DNA of the CDR3 is TGTGCCAGCAGCTTAGGACTAGCGGGACCCTACAATGAGCAGTTCTTC.

This clone was seen at least ten times. The chain combines TRBV9 with TRBJ1-2; the D is unclear. V dropped 3 bases and J dropped 8 bases, with 11 bases sitting between them. The CDR3 loop spans 12 amino acids. CDR1 SGDLS and CDR2 YYNGEE come from the germline V gene. As DNA, the CDR3 is TGTGCCAGCAGCGAGTCCCTGGGGGGCTACACCTTC. Translating it yields CASSESLGGYTF. The full variable domain, rest sourced from reference TRBV9 and TRBJ1-2, is DSGVTQTPKHLITATGQRVTLRCSPRSGDLSVYWYQQSLDQGLQFLIQYYNGEERAKGNILERFSAQQFPDLHSELNLSSLELGDSALYFCASSESLGGYTFGSGTRLTVV.

Of note for this clone: A much bigger clone sits one base away, suggesting this may be a read error. The chain uses TRBV9 and TRBJ2-1; D is ambiguous. The germline V gene has CDR1 SGDLS and CDR2 YYNGEE. The CDR3 loop spans 13 amino acids. V was shortened by 0 bases and J by 7 bases, with 8 bases between the two germline ends. CDR3 DNA: TGTGCCAGCAGCGTAGGTGGAATTAATGAGCAGTTCTTC. Amino acid sequence: CASSVGGINEQFF.

In this sample, this clone turned up many times. The chain links TRBV19 to TRBJ2-1, with 10 nucleotides matching TRBD2. The germline V gene encodes CDR1 LNHDA and CDR2 SQIVND (reference sequence). Germline trimming cut 7 bases from V and 6 bases from J; bases unmatched to any gene: 9. The CDR3 loop spans 15 amino acids. The CDR3 nucleotides read TGTGCCAGTATAAACCTAGCGGGAGCTGGCAATGAGCAGTTCTTC. Protein product: CASINLAGAGNEQFF.

This clone has ten or more counts. This chain links TRBV19 with TRBJ1-5, with D uncertain. V was cut by 4 bases and J by 0 bases, with 7 bases left in between. Germline V gene data show CDR1 as LNHDA and CDR2 as SQIVND (reference sequence). The CDR3 runs 14 residues. This CDR3 reads CASSNNPSNQPQHF. CDR3 coding DNA: TGTGCCAGTAGTAATAACCCTAGCAATCAGCCCCAGCATTTT.

This clone is categorized as medium-sized. The J gene is TRBJ1-2, the V gene TRBV6-2 or TRBV6-3, with no clear D. CDR3 length equals 13 residues. Trimming removed 3 bases from V and 8 bases from J, with 13 bases in between. CDR1 is MNHEY, CDR2 SVGEGT, per germline. CDR3 sequence (DNA): TGTGCCAGCAGTTATGGAGACGTTCGGGGCTACACCTTC. Residues: CASSYGDVRGYTF.

The genes are TRBV7-9 and TRBJ2-2, with a tentative D call TRBD2 (5 bases). Germline V gives CDR1 SEHNR, CDR2 FQNEAQ (reference sequence). The CDR3 runs 15 residues. The ends were cut back, 3 bases at V and 4 bases at J, with 12 bases in the middle. CDR3 region: CASSLEAGSTGELFF. CDR3 bases: TGTGCCAGCAGCTTGGAGGCCGGTTCCACCGGGGAGCTGTTTTTT.

This clone has a handful of counts. The chain has TRBV5-1 and TRBJ2-7, with TRBD1 as a possible D gene (6 bases). The CDR3 sequence is 14 residues long. Trimming removed 5 bases at V and 1 base at J, with 13 bases between. CDR1 is SGHRS, CDR2 YFSETQ, per germline. CDR3: CASRIVQGSYEQYF. The CDR3 DNA follows: TGCGCCAGCAGGATAGTACAGGGATCCTACGAGCAGTACTTC.

Within the sample, this clone is medium-sized. The chain uses TRBV28 and TRBJ2-1; the match to TRBD2 covers 8 bases. CDR3 length: 15 residues. Germline loops: CDR1 MDHEN, CDR2 SYDVKM. The V and J ends lost 1 base and 6 bases, in that order; junction bases with no gene match: 5. CDR3 sequence: CASSLSSGGPNEQFF. CDR3 coding DNA: TGTGCCAGCAGTTTATCTTCGGGAGGGCCCAATGAGCAGTTCTTC.

As concerns this clone: Being one base from a much bigger clone, this may be a read error. The chain employs TRBV11-2 and TRBJ2-1, with unresolved D. Germline assignment: CDR1 SGHAT and CDR2 FQNNGV. CDR3 length: 13 residues. The CDR3 spells CASSSFYDDEQLF. As DNA, the CDR3 is TGTGCCAGCAGCTCATTTTACGACGATGAGCAGCTCTTC. Full variable domain (outside the CDR3, taken from reference TRBV11-2 and TRBJ2-1): EAGVAQSPRYKIIEKRQSVAFWCNPISGHATLYWYQQILGQGPKLLIQFQNNGVVDDSQLPKDRFSAERLKGVDSTLKIQPAKLEDSAVYLCASSSFYDDEQLFGPGTRLTVL.

By frequency in the sample, this clone is medium-sized (0.01 to 0.1%). The V and J genes are TRBV27 and TRBJ1-2, with TRBD1 as a possible D gene (5 bases). The CDR3 covers 12 residues. Germline CDR1 is MNHEY and CDR2 is SMNVEV (reference sequence). V gave up 6 bases and J gave up 10 bases, with 15 bases separating them. The DNA of the CDR3 is TGTGCCAGCAGCGGGGACTTGGTCGACTACACCTTC. Encoded protein: CASSGDLVDYTF.

This clone appeared many times. The gene calls are TRBV11-1 and TRBJ1-1; the D gene is possibly TRBD1 (6 bases). Germline V gives CDR1 SGHAT, CDR2 FQDESV (reference sequence). CDR3 length equals 17 residues. Deletions cut 5 bases from V and 3 bases from J, with 22 bases between. CDR3 protein: CASSQWTVKKGHTEAFF. The DNA for the CDR3 is TGTGCCAGCAGCCAATGGACAGTCAAAAAAGGTCACACTGAAGCTTTCTTT.

A note on this clone: Different DNA sequences within this sample yield the same CDR3. The rearrangement uses TRBV5-4 and TRBJ2-7; D gene uncertain. The CDR3 has 14 amino acids. The V end was cut by 0 bases, the J end by 4 bases, with 11 bases between. Looked up from germline, CDR1 is SGHNT and CDR2 is YYREEE (reference sequence). Here the CDR3 DNA reads TGTGCCAGCAGCTTGGGAGCCCAAGGGTACGAGCAGTACTTC. Translating gives CASSLGAQGYEQYF.

This clone was detected ten times or more. V and J are TRBV20-1 and TRBJ1-5; D call uncertain. Germline V gene sequence: CDR1 DFQATT, CDR2 SNEGSKA (reference sequence). V was pared by 7 bases and J by 4 bases, with 14 bases between. The CDR3 totals 13 residues. The CDR3 DNA is TGCAGTGTCAAGGCCCTAGCAAATCAGCCCCAGCATTTT. As protein: CSVKALANQPQHF.

In this sample, this clone turned up many times. V and J are TRBV14 and TRBJ1-2; D ambiguous. Trimming left V 0 bases short and J 3 bases short, with 8 bases between. This CDR3 contains 14 residues. Germline V gene data show CDR1 as SGHDN and CDR2 as FVKESK. CDR3 sequence (DNA): TGTGCCAGCAGCCAAGATCAGGCTTACTATGGCTACACCTTC. Translated, it gives CASSQDQAYYGYTF. The variable domain in full, completed from reference TRBV14 and TRBJ1-2, reads EAGVTQFPSHSVIEKGQTVTLRCDPISGHDNLYWYRRVMGKEIKFLLHFVKESKQDESGMPNNRFLAERTGGTYSTLKVQPAELEDSGVYFCASSQDQAYYGYTFGSGTRLTVV.

In its sample, this clone is medium-sized. This sequence joins TRBV27 and TRBJ2-1, with 9 bases aligning to TRBD2. The germline V gene encodes CDR1 MNHEY and CDR2 SMNVEV (reference sequence). The CDR3 extends over 12 amino acids. V lost 3 bases to trimming and J lost 11 bases; unmatched junction nucleotides: 2. CDR3 sequence reads: CASSLSGRQQFF. For the CDR3, the DNA is TGTGCCAGCAGTTTGAGCGGGAGGCAGCAGTTCTTC.

Details on this clone: This may be a read error: a much more frequent sequence differs by one nucleotide. This chain joins TRBV6-2 or TRBV6-3 and TRBJ2-1; TRBD2 agrees at 10 bases. V gave up 7 bases and J gave up 3 bases; unmatched junction bases: 18. The CDR3 length is 19 residues. In germline, CDR1 is MNHEY, CDR2 SVGEGT. The CDR3 loop is CASKYSGDSGRPSYNEQFF. The CDR3 DNA reads TGTGCCAGCAAATACTCTGGGGATAGCGGGAGGCCTAGCTACAATGAGCAGTTCTTC.

In its sample, this clone was seen many times. The rearrangement joins TRBV27 to TRBJ2-1; possibly TRBD2 for D (5 bases). The CDR3 is made up of 15 amino acids. The V and J ends lost 0 bases and 10 bases respectively, with 16 bases between them. CDR1 and CDR2 from the germline V gene are MNHEY and SMNVEV (reference sequence). CDR3 DNA: TGTGCCAGCAGTTTATCGTTGCTGGGCGGGTTCGAGCAGTTCTTC. It translates to CASSLSLLGGFEQFF.

This clone was counted many times. The chain uses TRBV5-4 and TRBJ2-2, with TRBD2 matching 10 bases. V gave up 4 bases and J gave up 6 bases; unmatched junction bases: 9. The CDR3 is 16 residues long. Germline values: CDR1 SGHNT, CDR2 YYREEE (reference sequence). CDR3 coding DNA: TGTGCCAGCAGCCCAGGAGAGGGACTAGCGTCCGGGGAGCTGTTTTTT. Translation: CASSPGEGLASGELFF.

This clone was recorded many times. An end of the junction does not agree with germline; a read error may underlie this. The chain has TRBV20-1 and TRBJ2-3; the D gene is possibly TRBD2 (6 bases). This CDR3 contains 8 residues. In germline, CDR1 is DFQATT, CDR2 SNEGSKA (reference sequence). CDR3 sequence (DNA): TGCAGTGCCGGCCGGAGGGATTTT. Translation: CSAGRRDF.

This clone was seen at least ten times. The genes are TRBV12-3 or TRBV12-4 and TRBJ1-1; D remains ambiguous. The CDR3 is made up of 13 amino acids. Trimming removed 2 bases at V and 5 bases at J, with 9 bases between. CDR3 sequence reads: CASSLMRQTEAFF. CDR3 bases: TGTGCCAGCAGTTTAATGAGGCAAACTGAAGCTTTCTTT.

In its sample, this clone was seen many times. This sequence joins TRBV6-1 and TRBJ1-2; no clear D gene. Germline assignment: CDR1 MNHNS and CDR2 SASEGT. The CDR3 spans 14 residues. The V and J ends lost 5 bases and 3 bases respectively, with 13 bases between them. CDR3 sequence (DNA): TGTGCCAGCAGTTCTCATGGGCTGGACTATGGCTACACCTTC. Translated: CASSSHGLDYGYTF.

On this clone itself: Given a much more abundant clone one base away, this may be a read error. J is TRBJ2-3 and V is TRBV7-9; 14 bases are shared with TRBD2. The CDR3 runs to 18 residues. Germline trimming cut 7 bases from V and 3 bases from J; bases unmatched to any gene: 12. CDR1 and CDR2 (germline): SEHNR, FQNEAQ (reference sequence). The CDR3 region has the DNA TGTGCCAGCACCGGTATGGGGACTAGCGGGGGTTATACAGATACGCAGTATTTT. It yields the protein CASTGMGTSGGYTDTQYF.